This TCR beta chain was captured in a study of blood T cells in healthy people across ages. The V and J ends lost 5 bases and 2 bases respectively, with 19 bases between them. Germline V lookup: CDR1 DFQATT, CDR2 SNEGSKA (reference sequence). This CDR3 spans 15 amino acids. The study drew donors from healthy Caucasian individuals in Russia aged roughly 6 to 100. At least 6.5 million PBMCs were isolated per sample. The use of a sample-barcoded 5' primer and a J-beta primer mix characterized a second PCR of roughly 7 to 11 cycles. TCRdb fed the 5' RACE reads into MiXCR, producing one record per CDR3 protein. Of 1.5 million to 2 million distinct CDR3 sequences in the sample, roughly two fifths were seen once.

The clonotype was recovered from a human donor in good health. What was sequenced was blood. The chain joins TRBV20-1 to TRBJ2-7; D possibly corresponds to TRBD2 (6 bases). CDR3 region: CSAPSGDSGAYEQYF. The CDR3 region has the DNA TGCAGTGCTCCCTCCGGCGATAGCGGAGCCTACGAGCAGTACTTC.